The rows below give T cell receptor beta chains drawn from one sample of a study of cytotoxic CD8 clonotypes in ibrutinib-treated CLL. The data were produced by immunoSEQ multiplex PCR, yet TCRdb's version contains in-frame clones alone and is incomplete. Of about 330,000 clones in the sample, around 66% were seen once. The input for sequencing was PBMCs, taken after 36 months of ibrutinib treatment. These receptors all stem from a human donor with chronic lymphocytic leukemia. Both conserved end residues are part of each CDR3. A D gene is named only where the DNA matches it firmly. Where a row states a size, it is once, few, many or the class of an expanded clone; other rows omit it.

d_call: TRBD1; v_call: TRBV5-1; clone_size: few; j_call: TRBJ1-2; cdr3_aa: CASSSDRVEYGYTF
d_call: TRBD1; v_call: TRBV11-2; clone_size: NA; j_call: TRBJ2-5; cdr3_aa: CASSTNRGVGETQYF
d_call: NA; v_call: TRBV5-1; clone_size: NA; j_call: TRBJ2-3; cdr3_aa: CASSARQGGTQYF
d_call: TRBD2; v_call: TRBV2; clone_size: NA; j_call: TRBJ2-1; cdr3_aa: CASPDATSGRASEQFF
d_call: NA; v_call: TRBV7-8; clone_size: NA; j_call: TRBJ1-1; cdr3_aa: CASSLGRVSTEAFF
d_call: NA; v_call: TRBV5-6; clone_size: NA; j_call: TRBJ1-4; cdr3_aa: CASSLQAQGKWEKLFF
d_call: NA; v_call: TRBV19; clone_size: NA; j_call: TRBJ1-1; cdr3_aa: CASNPNRAGRNTEAFF
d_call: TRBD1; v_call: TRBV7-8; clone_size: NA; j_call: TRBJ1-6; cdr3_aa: CASRGQGNSPLHF
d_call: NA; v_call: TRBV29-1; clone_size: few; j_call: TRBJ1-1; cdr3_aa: CSVAGRMNTEAFF
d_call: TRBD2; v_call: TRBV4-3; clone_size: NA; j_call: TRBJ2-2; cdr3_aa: CASSQEGLAGGPGTGELFF
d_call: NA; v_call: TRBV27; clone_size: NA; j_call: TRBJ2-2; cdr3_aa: CASSLGRHTGELFF
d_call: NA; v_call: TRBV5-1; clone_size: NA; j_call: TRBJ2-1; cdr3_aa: CASSLSSLSYNEQFF
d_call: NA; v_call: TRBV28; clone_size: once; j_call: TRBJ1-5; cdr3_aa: CASSTMGGGQPQHF
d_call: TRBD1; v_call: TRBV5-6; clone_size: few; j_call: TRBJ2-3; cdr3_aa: CASSLERGQGPDTQYF
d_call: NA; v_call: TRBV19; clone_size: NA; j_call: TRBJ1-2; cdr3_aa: CASSMGPVPFF
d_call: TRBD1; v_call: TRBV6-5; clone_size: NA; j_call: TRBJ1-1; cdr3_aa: CASSYARGLVNTEAFF
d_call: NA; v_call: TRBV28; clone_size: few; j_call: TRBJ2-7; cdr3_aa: CASSVYYEQYF
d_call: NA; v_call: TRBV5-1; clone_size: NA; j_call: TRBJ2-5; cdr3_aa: CASSSTGSNQETQYF
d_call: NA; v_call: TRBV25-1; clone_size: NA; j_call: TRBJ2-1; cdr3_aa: CASSLRGPQESYNEQFF
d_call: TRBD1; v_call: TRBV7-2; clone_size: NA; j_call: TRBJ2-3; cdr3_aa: CASSFTGADTQYF
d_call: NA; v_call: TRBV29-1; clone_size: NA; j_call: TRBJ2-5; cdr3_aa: CSVEKGSETQYF
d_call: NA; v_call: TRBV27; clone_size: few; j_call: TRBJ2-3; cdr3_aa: CASSPTGHPFTQYF
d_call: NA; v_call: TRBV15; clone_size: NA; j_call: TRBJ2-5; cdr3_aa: CATSRGSAGALQETQYF
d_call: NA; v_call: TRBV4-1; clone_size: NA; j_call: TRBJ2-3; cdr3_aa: CASSRAGSTDTQYF
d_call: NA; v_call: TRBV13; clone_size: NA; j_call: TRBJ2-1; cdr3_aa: CASSLTVRREKFF
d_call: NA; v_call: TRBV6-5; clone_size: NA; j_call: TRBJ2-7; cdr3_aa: CASSRRVFSYEQYF
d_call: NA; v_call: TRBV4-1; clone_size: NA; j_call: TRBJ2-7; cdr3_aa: CASSPVHPTYEQYF
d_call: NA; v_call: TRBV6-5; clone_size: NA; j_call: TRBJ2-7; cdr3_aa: CASRPGSIYEQYF
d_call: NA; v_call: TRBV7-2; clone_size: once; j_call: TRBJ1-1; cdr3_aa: CASSLILSNTEAFF
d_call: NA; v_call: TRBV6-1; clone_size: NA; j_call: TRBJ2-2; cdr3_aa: CASREGEYTGELFF
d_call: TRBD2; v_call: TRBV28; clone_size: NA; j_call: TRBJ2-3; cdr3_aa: CASSRELAGPTDTQYF